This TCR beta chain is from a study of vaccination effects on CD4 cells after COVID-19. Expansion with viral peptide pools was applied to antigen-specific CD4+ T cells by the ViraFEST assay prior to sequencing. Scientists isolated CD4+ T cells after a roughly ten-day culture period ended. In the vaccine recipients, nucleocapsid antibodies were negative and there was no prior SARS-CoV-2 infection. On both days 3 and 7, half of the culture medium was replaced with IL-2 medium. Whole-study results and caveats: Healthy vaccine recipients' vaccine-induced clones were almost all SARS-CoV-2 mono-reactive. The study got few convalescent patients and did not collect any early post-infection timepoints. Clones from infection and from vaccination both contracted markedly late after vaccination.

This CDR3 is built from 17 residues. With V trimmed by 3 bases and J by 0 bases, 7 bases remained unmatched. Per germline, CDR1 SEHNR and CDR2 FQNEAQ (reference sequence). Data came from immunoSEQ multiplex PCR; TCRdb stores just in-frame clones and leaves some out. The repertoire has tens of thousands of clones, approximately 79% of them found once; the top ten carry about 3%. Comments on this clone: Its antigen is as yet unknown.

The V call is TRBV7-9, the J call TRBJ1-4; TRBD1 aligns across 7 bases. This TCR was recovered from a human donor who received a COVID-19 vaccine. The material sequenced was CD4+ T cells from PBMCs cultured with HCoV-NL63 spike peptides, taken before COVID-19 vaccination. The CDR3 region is CASSFRGGSATNEKLFF. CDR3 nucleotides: TGTGCCAGCAGCTTCAGGGGGGGGTCTGCAACTAATGAAAAACTGTTTTTT.